This T cell receptor (beta chain) was found in a study of PD-1 blockade in classical Hodgkin lymphoma. In the case of this clone: Its antigen is not identified.

Profiled with immunoSEQ multiplex PCR; TCRdb holds only in-frame clones, not every one. The profile covers some 30,000 clones, with 90% to 95% appearing a single time and roughly 0.29% taken by the ten largest. General study results and limits: Among the patients, those starting nivolumab under 1 year after ASCT were excluded. At baseline, newly diagnosed patients reportedly showed less TCR diversity than healthy donors.

Time point specified: cycle 4 day 1 (C4D1), after less than seven weeks of nivolumab. Exposure to brentuximab vedotin varied, and each patient had relapsed following autologous stem cell transplantation. Purified CD4+ T cells were obtained from thawed PBMCs through magnetic negative selection. Source: CD4+ T cells from blood, taken before the fourth cycle of nivolumab. The origin of this receptor is a human donor with classical Hodgkin lymphoma.

This CDR3 is CASSLDSQETQYF. The CDR3, as DNA: TGTGCCAGTAGTCTCGACAGCCAAGAGACCCAGTACTTC. This rearrangement joins TRBV19 to TRBJ2-5; TRBD1 is a possible D gene (5 bases). The CDR3 has 13 amino acids. V dropped 5 bases and J dropped 1 base, with 8 bases sitting between them. Germline V CDR1 and CDR2: LNHDA, SQIVND (reference sequence).